This TCR beta chain is from a study of long-term antiretroviral therapy in people with HIV. The CDR3 is 14 amino acids. CDR1 and CDR2 (germline): LGHNA, YSLEER. Deletions cut 3 bases from V and 5 bases from J, with 10 bases between. Survey-level immunoSEQ v3.0 assays were run. Data came from immunoSEQ multiplex PCR; TCRdb stores just in-frame clones and leaves some out. The sample lists approximately 35,000 clones; more than 95% were seen once. Study outcomes and limitations: Before ART, certain clones expanded, and these dominated the repertoire at all time points. Blood in the study was drawn between the mid-2000s and the late 2010s, possibly under older ART regimens, which may be less effective than current ones. Spans of CDR3 length were tighter for HIV repertoires than for controls.

As concerns this clone: As yet, its antigen is unknown.

This clonotype was sampled from a man aged 30 to 45 with HIV. Sequencing was performed on unsorted PBMCs, taken 6.9 years after starting antiretroviral therapy. This sequence joins TRBV4-3 and TRBJ2-2; D is undetermined. In DNA, the CDR3 is TGCGCCAGCAGCCACCCCCAAAGGACCGGGGAGCTGTTTTTT. Its translation: CASSHPQRTGELFF.